This TCR beta chain was recorded in a study of Tregs in tolerant kidney transplant recipients. Profiled with immunoSEQ multiplex PCR; TCRdb holds only in-frame clones, not every one. The profile covers 100,000 to 150,000 clones, with about 90% appearing a single time and around 0.58% taken by the ten largest. Thawed PBMCs were FACS-sorted into unstimulated CD4+CD25+CD127- regulatory T cells, CD4+CD25- non-regulatory cells, CD4 and CD8 cells. Study-level findings and limits: No direct test of biological reproducibility was done here. The small number of patients limits these findings pending further validation.

Details on this clone: Antigen unknown.

The sequenced material came from CD4+ T cells from blood. The receptor was isolated from a human donor in good health.

DNA for the CDR3: TGTGCCAGCAGTGTTAGGTGGGATAATTCACCCCTCCACTTT. Amino acids: CASSVRWDNSPLHF. The V and J genes are TRBV2 and TRBJ1-6; no reliable D call. This CDR3 is built from 14 residues. V lost 4 bases and J 5 bases, leaving 9 bases between the germline ends. Germline lookup yields CDR1 SNHLY and CDR2 FYNNEI.